Reported below is one TCR beta chain. Its specific antigen is unknown. No base-level quality is on record; no much larger clone is a single base apart. From its cysteine to its phenylalanine, the CDR3 spans 18 amino acids. Here the CDR3 DNA is all that survives: 54 bases in frame from base 1. Unmatched junction bases come to 19, with V trimmed by 6 bases and J by 6 bases. As encoded in the germline V gene, CDR1 is MDHEN while CDR2 is SYDVKM. These data are taken from a study of technical replicates of blood from a few donors listed by TCRdb under 2017. Libraries were made using the immunoSEQ multiplex PCR assay. The clones in this table, taken by TCRdb from immuneACCESS, are in-frame only. Not every clone is retained; where verified, under half of the shortfall comes from an unresolved V gene, and the cause of the rest is unknown. This sample gives tens of thousands of clones in total; approximately 90% of them show up just once. Around 0.25% of the sample belongs to the ten largest clones.

The sequenced sample was T cells isolated from PBMCs. The TCR originated in a human donor in good health. This sequence uses TRBV28 and TRBJ2-1; TRBD1 matches 8 bases in the middle. The CDR3 reads CASRLLPPGRGRGNEQFF. The bases are TGTGCCAGCAGACTACTACCCCCCGGCAGGGGGCGAGGCAATGAGCAGTTCTTC.